What follows describes a single T cell receptor (beta chain). The source of the sample is a study of blood T cell repertoires in COVID-19. Background on the study: The United States, Italy and Spain provided the acute and convalescent COVID-19 samples. PBMCs, B-cell-depleted T cells, or T cells provided the cDNA or gDNA that made up the material.

Libraries were prepared by immunoSEQ multiplex PCR; TCRdb keeps only in-frame clonotypes and omits some of them. This table holds about 280,000 clones, roughly 90% found once. In the 2 weeks before study entry, exposed participants met a COVID-19 case, which was PCR-confirmed or clinician-diagnosed. Germline CDR1 and CDR2: MDHEN and SYDVKM. CDR3 length: 15 amino acids. The J segment lost 1 base and the V segment lost 1 base, leaving 3 bases of the junction unmatched. The source material was PBMCs or T cells enriched from blood (not recorded which). The TCR sequence derives from a man aged 40-49 years who had been exposed to COVID-19. The chain couples TRBV28 to TRBJ1-1; 7 positions match TRBD1. This CDR3 is CASSLSWTGNTEAFF. Written as DNA, the CDR3 is TGTGCCAGCAGTTTATCTTGGACAGGGAACACTGAAGCTTTCTTT.